These 5 T cell receptor beta chains were sequenced from one sample in a study of control samples from healthy donors and cancer patients. The protocol was immunoSEQ multiplex PCR, while the TCRdb copy is restricted to in-frame clones and leaves out a portion. This sample yields 200,000 to 250,000 clones, of which about 93% are seen a single time; more than 1.3% belongs to the top ten. The sequencing sample was made of blood. These receptors all come from a man in his fifties in good health.

The CDR3 bases are TGTGCCAGCAGCTTTTACCGTGGAGAGCAGTACGTC. Translating gives CASSFYRGEQYV. V gene TRBV7-9 combines with J gene TRBJ2-7; no reliable D call. V shed 3 bases and J shed 7 bases, with 10 bases lying between them. The germline V gene has CDR1 SEHNR and CDR2 FQNEAQ (reference sequence). The CDR3 contains 12 residues.

V usage is TRBV10-1 and J usage is TRBJ2-3; D gene ambiguous. In germline, CDR1 is WNHNN, CDR2 SYGVQD (reference sequence). The V end lost 5 bases, the J end lost 3 bases, and 9 bases lay between the germline ends. The CDR3 consists of 13 residues. The CDR3 loop reads CASSSDGTDTQYF. In nucleotides, the CDR3 is TGCGCCAGCAGTTCCGACGGGACAGATACGCAGTATTTT.

With respect to this clone: The sample holds other DNA sequences that translate to the same CDR3. The chain recombines TRBV9 with TRBJ1-5; D is perhaps TRBD1 (5 bases). CDR3 length: 14 amino acids. Trimming took off 5 bases at V and 1 base at J, with 10 bases between the two ends. Germline V gives CDR1 SGDLS, CDR2 YYNGEE. The CDR3 region has the DNA TGTGCCAGCAGTGTGGGGGGAAGCAATCAGCCCCAGCATTTT. Its translation: CASSVGGSNQPQHF.

The genes are TRBV7-8 and TRBJ1-1; possibly TRBD1 for D (5 bases). The CDR3 runs 17 residues. V was shortened by 4 bases and J by 1 base, with 19 bases between the two germline ends. From germline, CDR1 is SGHVS and CDR2 FQNEAQ. The CDR3: CASSSNIPGGENTEAFF. CDR3 DNA: TGTGCCAGCAGCTCAAATATCCCGGGGGGGGAGAACACTGAAGCTTTCTTT.

The chain uses TRBV2 and TRBJ2-1; 9 positions agree with TRBD1. The CDR3 spans 15 residues. CDR1 is SNHLY, CDR2 FYNNEI, per germline. The V and J ends lost 7 bases and 4 bases, in that order; junction bases with no gene match: 8. The CDR3 region has the DNA TGTGCCAGCACTCTTGGACAGGGGTTGTACAATGAGCAGTTCTTC. Protein sequence: CASTLGQGLYNEQFF. Full variable domain (rest looked up from reference TRBV2 and TRBJ2-1): EPEVTQTPSHQVTQMGQEVILRCVPISNHLYFYWYRQILGQKVEFLVSFYNNEISEKSEIFDDQFSVERPDGSNFTLKIRSTKLEDSAMYFCASTLGQGLYNEQFFGPGTRLTVL.